A selection of T cell receptor beta chains follows, all from one sample in a study of Ad26.COV2.S vaccination and SARS-CoV-2 variants. Profiled with immunoSEQ multiplex PCR; TCRdb holds only in-frame clones, not every one. This repertoire shows fewer than 800,000 clones, roughly nine tenths found once; its top ten account for over 1.3%. Sequenced here: peripheral blood, sampled in a trial of Ad26.COV2.S vaccine versus placebo. The source is a person aged 18 to 65 who received the Ad26.COV2.S COVID-19 vaccine or a placebo. Each CDR3 is given with its conserved first and last residue. Fields, in order: V gene, CDR3 protein.

v_call: TRBV4-3
cdr3_aa: CASSQVSTYRGYTF

v_call: TRBV5-1
cdr3_aa: CASSLWSKRDVLETQYF

v_call: TRBV12-3/TRBV12-4
cdr3_aa: CASTPIGTGELFF

v_call: TRBV4-3
cdr3_aa: CASSHHTENQPQHF

v_call: TRBV20-1
cdr3_aa: CSASPDYKETQYF

v_call: TRBV19
cdr3_aa: CASSIIGREIAF

v_call: TRBV7-9
cdr3_aa: CASSPSGGRLEKLFF

v_call: TRBV15
cdr3_aa: CATSRDLGLAAFSYEQYF

v_call: TRBV6-5
cdr3_aa: CASNRGYEQYF

v_call: TRBV29-1
cdr3_aa: CSVGGSGGTTYEQYF

v_call: TRBV5-8
cdr3_aa: CASSRGVSEGNTIYF

v_call: TRBV5-4
cdr3_aa: CASRPGLYEQYF

v_call: TRBV19
cdr3_aa: CASGRENYGYTF

v_call: TRBV6-5
cdr3_aa: CASSERGGYSYEQYF

v_call: TRBV5-1
cdr3_aa: CASTLGDRFMAPLHF

v_call: TRBV27
cdr3_aa: CASSLSGLYGYTF

v_call: TRBV9
cdr3_aa: CASSIGGPQRTDTQYF

v_call: TRBV30
cdr3_aa: CAWSLVLNTGELFF

v_call: TRBV7-2
cdr3_aa: CASKTGGFTEAFF

v_call: TRBV3-1/TRBV3-2
cdr3_aa: CASSPGGGWTEAFF

v_call: TRBV21-1
cdr3_aa: CASRIRDRAGQPQHF

v_call: TRBV7-3
cdr3_aa: CASSFSGGRRDTQYF

v_call: TRBV5-1
cdr3_aa: CASSADTSYNEQFF

v_call: TRBV7-3
cdr3_aa: CASSPGLAHYNEQFF

v_call: TRBV5-4
cdr3_aa: CASSLPASAGGPNEQFF

v_call: TRBV5-5
cdr3_aa: CASSPVSGFYSPLHF

v_call: TRBV3-1/TRBV3-2
cdr3_aa: CASSPDRETGELFF

v_call: TRBV7-3
cdr3_aa: CASSPLAGAAYNEQFF

v_call: TRBV23-1
cdr3_aa: CASSKGHRDDIQYF

v_call: TRBV25-1
cdr3_aa: CASSDVSLASNTGELFF

v_call: TRBV14
cdr3_aa: CASSSRQSYEQYF

v_call: TRBV7-9
cdr3_aa: CASSLGGTGSGQPQHF

v_call: TRBV3-1/TRBV3-2
cdr3_aa: CASSHLTQYNEQFF

v_call: TRBV3-1/TRBV3-2
cdr3_aa: CASSPGRRGEQYF

v_call: TRBV7-8
cdr3_aa: CASSSRGRGTGELFF

v_call: TRBV29-1
cdr3_aa: CSVEGSLNTEAFF

v_call: TRBV6-5
cdr3_aa: CASSRTVFSGNTIYF

v_call: TRBV19
cdr3_aa: CASRTFGQGYGYTF

v_call: TRBV19
cdr3_aa: CASRLKRGGEHPYEQYF

v_call: TRBV24-1
cdr3_aa: CATSDFPVQNTGELFF

v_call: TRBV7-2
cdr3_aa: CASSPDSDWEQYF

v_call: TRBV11-3
cdr3_aa: CASSLDGDTNTGELFF

v_call: TRBV29-1
cdr3_aa: CSVEPGQGPYEQYF

v_call: TRBV6-2/TRBV6-3
cdr3_aa: CASSTGAFEAFF

v_call: TRBV10-2
cdr3_aa: CASSDPDSYEQYF

v_call: TRBV19
cdr3_aa: CASSRLAGDNEQFF